The clone carrying this TCR beta chain came up a few times. Its cognate antigen is unknown. The sample belongs to a study of T cell repertoires in cytomegalovirus infection. Study-wide context: Both a matching HLA type and CMV infection were indicated by public TCR beta signatures. Overall study findings and caveats: Summed frequency of shared TCR beta families picked out CMV carriers who also had the relevant HLA. Clonotype analysis showed dominance of the ex vivo response by HLA-C-restricted CMV-specific TCR beta clonotypes.

The CDR3 sequence is 15 residues long. V was pared by 4 bases and J by 3 bases, with 13 bases between. Looked up from germline, CDR1 is LGHNA and CDR2 is YSLEER. TCRdb re-analysed the reads in MiXCR, keeping a single row per CDR3 protein. The sample consists of roughly 920,000 distinct CDR3 sequences, roughly a third of them appearing once. The rearrangement joins TRBV4-3 to TRBJ1-5; D may be TRBD1 (6 bases). This receptor was obtained from a human donor in good health (CMV status not recorded). Some clones in this sample may be carry-over from other donors' samples. The material sequenced was cultured CD8+ T cells from PBMCs, taken from culture after CMV antigen stimulation. The CDR3 sequence is CASSLGRTVNQPQHF. CDR3 DNA sequence: TGCGCCAGCAGCCTTGGCCGGACAGTCAATCAGCCCCAGCATTTT.